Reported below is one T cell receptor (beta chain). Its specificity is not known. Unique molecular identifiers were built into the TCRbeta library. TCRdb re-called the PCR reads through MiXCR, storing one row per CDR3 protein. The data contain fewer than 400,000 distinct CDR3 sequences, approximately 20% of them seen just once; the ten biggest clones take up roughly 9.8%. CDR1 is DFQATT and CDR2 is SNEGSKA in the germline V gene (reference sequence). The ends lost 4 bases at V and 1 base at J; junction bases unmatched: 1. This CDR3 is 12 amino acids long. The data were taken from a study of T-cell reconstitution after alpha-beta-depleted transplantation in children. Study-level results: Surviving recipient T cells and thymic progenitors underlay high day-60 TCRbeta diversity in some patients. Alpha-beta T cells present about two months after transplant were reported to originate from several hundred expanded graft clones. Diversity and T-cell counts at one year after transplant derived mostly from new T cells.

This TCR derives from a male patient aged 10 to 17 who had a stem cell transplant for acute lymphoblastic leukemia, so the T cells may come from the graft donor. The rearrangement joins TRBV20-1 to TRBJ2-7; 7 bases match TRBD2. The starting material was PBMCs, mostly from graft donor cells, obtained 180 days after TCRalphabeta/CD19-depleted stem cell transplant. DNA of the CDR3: TGCAGTGCTAAGGGAGGGTCCTACGAGCAGTACTTC. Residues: CSAKGGSYEQYF.